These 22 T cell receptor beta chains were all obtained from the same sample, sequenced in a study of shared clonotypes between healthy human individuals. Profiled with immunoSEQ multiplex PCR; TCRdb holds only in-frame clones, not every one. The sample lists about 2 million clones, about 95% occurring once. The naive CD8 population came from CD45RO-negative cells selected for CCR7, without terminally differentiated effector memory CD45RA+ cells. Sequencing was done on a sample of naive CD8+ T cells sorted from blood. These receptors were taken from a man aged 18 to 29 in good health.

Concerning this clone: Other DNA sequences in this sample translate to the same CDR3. The CDR3 sequence: CASSSLGDTQYF. Here the CDR3 DNA reads TGTGCCAGCAGCTCCCTCGGAGATACGCAGTATTTT. This chain uses TRBV7-9 with TRBJ2-3; the D is unclear. This CDR3 has 12 residues. The V end lost 4 bases, the J end lost 5 bases, and 7 bases lay between the germline ends. CDR1 SEHNR and CDR2 FQNEAQ come from the germline V gene (reference sequence).

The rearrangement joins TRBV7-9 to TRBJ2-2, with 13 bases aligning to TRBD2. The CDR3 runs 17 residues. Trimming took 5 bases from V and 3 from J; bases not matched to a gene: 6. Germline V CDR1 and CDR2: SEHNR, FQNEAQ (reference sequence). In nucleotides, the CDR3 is TGTGCCAGCAGCCTCGGGACTAGCGGGATGGACACCGGGGAGCTGTTTTTT. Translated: CASSLGTSGMDTGELFF.

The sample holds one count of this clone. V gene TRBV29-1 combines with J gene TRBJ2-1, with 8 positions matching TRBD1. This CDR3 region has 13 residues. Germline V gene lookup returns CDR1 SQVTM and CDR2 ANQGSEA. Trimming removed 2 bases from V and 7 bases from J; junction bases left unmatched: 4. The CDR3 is CSVESQGANEQFF. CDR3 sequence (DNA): TGCAGCGTTGAATCCCAGGGGGCGAATGAGCAGTTCTTC.

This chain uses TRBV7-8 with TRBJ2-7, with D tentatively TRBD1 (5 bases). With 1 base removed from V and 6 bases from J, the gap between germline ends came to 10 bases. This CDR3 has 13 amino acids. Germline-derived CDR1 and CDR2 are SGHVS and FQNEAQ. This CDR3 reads CASSLEGAREQYF. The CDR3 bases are TGTGCCAGCAGCTTAGAAGGGGCTCGCGAGCAGTACTTC.

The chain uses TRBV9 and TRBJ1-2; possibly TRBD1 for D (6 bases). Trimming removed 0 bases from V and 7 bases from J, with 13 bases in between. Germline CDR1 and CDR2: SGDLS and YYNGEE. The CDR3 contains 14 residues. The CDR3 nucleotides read TGTGCCAGCAGCGTAGCTATGGGGGCCGGTGGCTACACCTTC. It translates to CASSVAMGAGGYTF. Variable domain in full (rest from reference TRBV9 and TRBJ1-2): DSGVTQTPKHLITATGQRVTLRCSPRSGDLSVYWYQQSLDQGLQFLIQYYNGEERAKGNILERFSAQQFPDLHSELNLSSLELGDSALYFCASSVAMGAGGYTFGSGTRLTVV.

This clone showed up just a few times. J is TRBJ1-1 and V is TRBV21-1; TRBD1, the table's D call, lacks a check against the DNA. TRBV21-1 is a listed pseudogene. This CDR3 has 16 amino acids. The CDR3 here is CASSIRQGTPNTEAFF. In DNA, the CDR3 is TGTGCCAGCAGCATCCGACAGGGAACTCCGAACACTGAAGCTTTCTTT.

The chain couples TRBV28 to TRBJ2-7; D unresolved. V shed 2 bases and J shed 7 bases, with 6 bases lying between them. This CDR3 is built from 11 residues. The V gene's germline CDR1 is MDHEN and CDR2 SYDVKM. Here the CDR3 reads CASSLVWEQYF. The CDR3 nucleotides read TGTGCCAGCAGTTTAGTGTGGGAGCAGTACTTC.

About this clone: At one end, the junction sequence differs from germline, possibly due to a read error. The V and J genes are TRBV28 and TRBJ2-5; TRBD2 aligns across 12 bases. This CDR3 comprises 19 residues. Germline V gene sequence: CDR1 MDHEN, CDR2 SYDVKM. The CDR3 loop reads CASSLRLLAGGPSQGTQYF. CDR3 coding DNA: TGTGCCAGCAGTTTACGACTCCTAGCGGGGGGGCCTAGTCAAGGGACCCAGTACTTC.

The CDR3 bases are TGTGCCAGCAGTCCAAGGACTAGCGGGAGATCTTACAATGAGCAGTTCTTC. Protein sequence: CASSPRTSGRSYNEQFF. The chain is built from TRBV27 and TRBJ2-1; 13 bases agree with TRBD2. V was clipped by 5 bases and J by 4 bases; unmatched bases: 8. The CDR3 is made up of 17 amino acids. Germline loops: CDR1 MNHEY, CDR2 SMNVEV (reference sequence).

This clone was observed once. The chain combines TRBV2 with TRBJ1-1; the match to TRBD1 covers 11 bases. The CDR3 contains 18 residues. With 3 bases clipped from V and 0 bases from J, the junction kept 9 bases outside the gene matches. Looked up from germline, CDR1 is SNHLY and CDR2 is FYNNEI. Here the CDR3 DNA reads TGTGCCAGCAGTGACCCGGGACAGGGGGTGTCGGTGAACACTGAAGCTTTCTTT. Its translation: CASSDPGQGVSVNTEAFF.

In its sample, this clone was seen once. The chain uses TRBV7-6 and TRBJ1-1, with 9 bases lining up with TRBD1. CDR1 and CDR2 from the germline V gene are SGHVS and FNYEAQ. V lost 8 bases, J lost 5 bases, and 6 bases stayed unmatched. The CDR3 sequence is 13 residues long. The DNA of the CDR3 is TGTGCCAGCCAGAGCGGACAGGGGACTGAAGCTTTCTTT. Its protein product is CASQSGQGTEAFF.

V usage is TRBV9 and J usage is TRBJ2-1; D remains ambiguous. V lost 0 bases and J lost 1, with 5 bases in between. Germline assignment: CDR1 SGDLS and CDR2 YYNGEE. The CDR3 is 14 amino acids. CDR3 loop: CASSVEMSYNEQFF. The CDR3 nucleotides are TGTGCCAGCAGCGTAGAAATGTCCTACAATGAGCAGTTCTTC.

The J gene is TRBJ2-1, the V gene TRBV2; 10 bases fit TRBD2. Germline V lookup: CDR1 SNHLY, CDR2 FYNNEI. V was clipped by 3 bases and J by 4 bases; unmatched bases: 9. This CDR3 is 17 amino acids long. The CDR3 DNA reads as TGTGCCAGCAGTGATTGGCTAGCGGGGGACCTTTACAATGAGCAGTTCTTC. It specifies CASSDWLAGDLYNEQFF.

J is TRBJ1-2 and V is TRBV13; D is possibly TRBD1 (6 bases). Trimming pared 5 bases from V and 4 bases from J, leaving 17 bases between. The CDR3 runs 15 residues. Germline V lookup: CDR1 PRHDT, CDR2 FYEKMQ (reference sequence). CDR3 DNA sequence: TGTGCCAGCAGCCCTGGGGGGGGGCCGGGCTATGGCTACACCTTC. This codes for CASSPGGGPGYGYTF. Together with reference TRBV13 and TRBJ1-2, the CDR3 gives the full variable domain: AAGVIQSPRHLIKEKRETATLKCYPIPRHDTVYWYQQGPGQDPQFLISFYEKMQSDKGSIPDRFSAQQFSDYHSELNMSSLELGDSALYFCASSPGGGPGYGYTFGSGTRLTVV.

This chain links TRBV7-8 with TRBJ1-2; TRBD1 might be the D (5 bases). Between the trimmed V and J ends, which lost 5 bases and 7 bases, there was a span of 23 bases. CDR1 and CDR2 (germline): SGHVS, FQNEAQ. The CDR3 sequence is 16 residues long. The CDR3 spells CASSPSSGTHFSGYTF. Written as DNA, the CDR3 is TGTGCCAGCAGCCCATCGTCCGGGACTCATTTTAGTGGCTACACCTTC.

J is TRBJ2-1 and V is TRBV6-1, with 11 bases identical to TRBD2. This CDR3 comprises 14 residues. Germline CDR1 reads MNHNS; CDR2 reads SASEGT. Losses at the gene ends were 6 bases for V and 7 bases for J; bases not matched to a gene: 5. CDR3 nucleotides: TGTGCCAGCAGCGGACTAGCGGGTTGGAATGAGCAGTTCTTC. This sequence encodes CASSGLAGWNEQFF.

The CDR3 reads CASSLLVSSYNEQFF. In nucleotides, the CDR3 is TGCGCCAGCAGCTTACTAGTTAGCTCCTACAATGAGCAGTTCTTC. The V and J genes are TRBV5-1 and TRBJ2-1; the D gene is possibly TRBD2 (5 bases). The ends were cut back, 2 bases at V and 0 bases at J, with 9 bases in the middle. Germline V gene data show CDR1 as SGHRS and CDR2 as YFSETQ. This CDR3 spans 15 amino acids.

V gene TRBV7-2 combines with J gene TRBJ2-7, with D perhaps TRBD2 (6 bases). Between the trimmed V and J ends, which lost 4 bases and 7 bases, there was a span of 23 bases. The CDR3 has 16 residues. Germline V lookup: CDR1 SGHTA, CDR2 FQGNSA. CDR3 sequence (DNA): TGTGCCAGCAGCTCAACCGGGACCGGGAGCCTACGGGAGCAGTACTTC. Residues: CASSSTGTGSLREQYF.

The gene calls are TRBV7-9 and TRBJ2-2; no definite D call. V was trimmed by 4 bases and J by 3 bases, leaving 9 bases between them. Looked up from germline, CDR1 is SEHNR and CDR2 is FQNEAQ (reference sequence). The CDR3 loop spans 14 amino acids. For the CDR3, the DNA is TGTGCCAGCAGCTCAGACGGATACACCGGGGAGCTGTTTTTT. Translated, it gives CASSSDGYTGELFF.

The CDR3 region has the DNA TGTGCCAGCAGCCAACAGGAAGGGGCCGATGGCTACACCTTC. It specifies CASSQQEGADGYTF. V and J are TRBV14 and TRBJ1-2; D possibly corresponds to TRBD1 (5 bases). The V end was cut by 2 bases, the J end by 6 bases, with 13 bases between. The CDR3 has 14 amino acids. In germline, CDR1 is SGHDN, CDR2 FVKESK. Combining the CDR3 with reference TRBV14 and TRBJ1-2 gives the whole variable domain EAGVTQFPSHSVIEKGQTVTLRCDPISGHDNLYWYRRVMGKEIKFLLHFVKESKQDESGMPNNRFLAERTGGTYSTLKVQPAELEDSGVYFCASSQQEGADGYTFGSGTRLTVV.

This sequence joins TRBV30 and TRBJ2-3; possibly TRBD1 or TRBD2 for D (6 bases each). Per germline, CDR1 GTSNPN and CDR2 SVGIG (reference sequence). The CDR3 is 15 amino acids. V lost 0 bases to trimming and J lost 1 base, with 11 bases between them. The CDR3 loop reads CAWSVTGAGTDTQYF. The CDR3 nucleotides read TGTGCCTGGAGTGTAACGGGGGCAGGCACAGATACGCAGTATTTT.

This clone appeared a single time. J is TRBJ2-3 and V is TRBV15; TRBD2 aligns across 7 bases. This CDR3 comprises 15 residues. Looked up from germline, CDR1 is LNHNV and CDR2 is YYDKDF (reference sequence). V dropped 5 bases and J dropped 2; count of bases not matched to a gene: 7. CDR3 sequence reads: CATSDLAGFTDTQYF. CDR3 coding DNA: TGTGCCACCAGCGACTTAGCGGGCTTCACAGATACGCAGTATTTT. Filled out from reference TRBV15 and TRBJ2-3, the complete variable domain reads DAMVIQNPRYQVTQFGKPVTLSCSQTLNHNVMYWYQQKSSQAPKLLFHYYDKDFNNEADTPDNFQSRRPNTSFCFLDIRSPGLGDTAMYLCATSDLAGFTDTQYFGPGTRLTVL.